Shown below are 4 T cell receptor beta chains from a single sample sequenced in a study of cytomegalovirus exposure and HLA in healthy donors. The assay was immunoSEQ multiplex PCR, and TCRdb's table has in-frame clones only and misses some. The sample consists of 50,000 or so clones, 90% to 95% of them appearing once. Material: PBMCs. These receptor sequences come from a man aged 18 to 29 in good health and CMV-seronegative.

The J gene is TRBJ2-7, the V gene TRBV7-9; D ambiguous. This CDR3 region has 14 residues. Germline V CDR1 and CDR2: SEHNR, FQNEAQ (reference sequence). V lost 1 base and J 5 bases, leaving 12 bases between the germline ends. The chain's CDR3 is CASSLDGPDDEQYF. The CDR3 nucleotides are TGTGCCAGCAGCTTAGATGGCCCAGATGACGAGCAGTACTTC.

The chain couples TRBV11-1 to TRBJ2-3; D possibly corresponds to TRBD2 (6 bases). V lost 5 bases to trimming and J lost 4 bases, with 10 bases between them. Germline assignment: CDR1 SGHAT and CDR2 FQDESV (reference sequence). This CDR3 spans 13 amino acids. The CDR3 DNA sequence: TGTGCCAGCAGCCCCGGGGGAGCAGATACGCAGTATTTT. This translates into CASSPGGADTQYF. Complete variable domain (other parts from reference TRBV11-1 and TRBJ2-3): EAEVAQSPRYKITEKSQAVAFWCDPISGHATLYWYRQILGQGPELLVQFQDESVVDDSQLPKDRFSAERLKGVDSTLKIQPAELGDSAMYLCASSPGGADTQYFGPGTRLTVL.

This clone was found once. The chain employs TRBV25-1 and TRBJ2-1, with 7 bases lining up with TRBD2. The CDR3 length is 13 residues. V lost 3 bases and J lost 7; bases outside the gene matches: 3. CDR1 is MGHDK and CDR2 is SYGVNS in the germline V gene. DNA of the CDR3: TGTGCCAGCAGTGACCTGCGGGAGAATGAGCAGTTCTTC. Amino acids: CASSDLRENEQFF.

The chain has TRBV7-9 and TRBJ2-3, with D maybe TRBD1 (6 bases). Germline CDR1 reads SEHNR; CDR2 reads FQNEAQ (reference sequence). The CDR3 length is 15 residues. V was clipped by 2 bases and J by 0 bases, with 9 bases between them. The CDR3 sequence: CASSLTGTSTDTQYF. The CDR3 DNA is TGTGCCAGCAGCTTAACAGGGACAAGCACAGATACGCAGTATTTT. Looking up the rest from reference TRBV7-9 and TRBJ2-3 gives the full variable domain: DTGVSQNPRHKITKRGQNVTFRCDPISEHNRLYWYRQTLGQGPEFLTYFQNEAQLEKSRLLSDRFSAERPKGSFSTLEIQRTEQGDSAMYLCASSLTGTSTDTQYFGPGTRLTVL.